What follows are 18 T cell receptor beta chains derived from one specimen sequenced in a study of glioma-infiltrating T cells (dated by TCRdb to 2015 to 2016). The sample was run on an Illumina MiSeq. The iRepertoire nested amplicon-rescue multiplex PCR (arm-PCR) platform was used to amplify TCR alpha and beta CDR3 regions from RNA. TCRdb reran the public reads through fastp at Q25 and MiXCR, keeping productive beta chains. Duplicate CDR3 protein sequences are folded into a single record with the most common DNA and genes. The sample table contains roughly 100,000 distinct CDR3 sequences; only one count was recorded for less than 30% of them. The top ten hold 40% to 55% of the sample. The specimen sequenced was glioma tissue, nonneoplastic brain tissue, or PBMCs (not recorded which). The origin of the receptors is a human donor with low-grade glioma or glioblastoma, undergoing nonglioma brain surgery, or in good health (not recorded which).

This rearrangement joins TRBV7-2 to TRBJ1-5, with a tentative D call TRBD1 (5 bases). The germline V gene encodes CDR1 SGHTA and CDR2 FQGNSA. The CDR3 has 14 residues. V lost 5 bases, J lost 7 bases, and 15 bases lay in between. This CDR3 reads CASSADQGRQPQHF. In nucleotides, the CDR3 is TGTGCCAGCAGCGCCGATCAGGGAAGGCAGCCCCAGCATTTT.

The rearrangement uses TRBV5-1 and TRBJ1-5; D possibly corresponds to TRBD1 (6 bases). This CDR3 is 16 amino acids long. Between the trimmed V and J ends, which lost 2 bases and 5 bases, there was a span of 17 bases. In germline, CDR1 is SGHRS, CDR2 YFSETQ. The CDR3 spells CASSLRTAPLDQPQHF. The CDR3, as DNA: TGCGCCAGCAGCTTACGGACAGCCCCGTTAGATCAGCCCCAGCATTTT.

This clonotype was seen repeatedly, ten times or more. The rearrangement uses TRBV7-2 and TRBJ2-5; 7 bases map to TRBD1. The trim removed 5 bases at V and 4 bases at J, leaving 4 bases unmatched. The V gene's germline CDR1 is SGHTA and CDR2 FQGNSA. This CDR3 has 13 residues. CDR3 DNA: TGTGCCAGCAGCCAGGGACAGATAGAGACCCAGTACTTC. This encodes CASSQGQIETQYF.

This clonotype showed up many times. The genes are TRBV2 and TRBJ1-2, with unresolved D. CDR1 and CDR2 (germline): SNHLY, FYNNEI. V lost 5 bases and J 6 bases, leaving 16 bases between the germline ends. This CDR3 comprises 14 residues. The CDR3 protein is CASSYLRGVDGYTF. CDR3 bases: TGTGCCAGCAGTTATCTTCGGGGTGTTGATGGCTACACCTTC.

This clonotype was picked up a small number of times. The genes are TRBV18 and TRBJ2-7; D is possibly TRBD1 (5 bases). V lost 3 bases, J lost 3 bases, and 9 bases lay in between. This CDR3 is 13 amino acids long. Germline CDR1 KGHSH, CDR2 LQKENI. The CDR3 sequence: CASSPTDNYEQYF. The CDR3 DNA reads as TGTGCCAGCTCACCGACGGACAACTACGAGCAGTACTTC. Based on the CDR3 plus reference TRBV18 and TRBJ2-7, the full variable domain is NAGVMQNPRHLVRRRGQEARLRCSPMKGHSHVYWYRQLPEEGLKFMVYLQKENIIDESGMPKERFSAEFPKEGPSILRIQQVVRGDSAAYFCASSPTDNYEQYFGPGTRLTVT.

The gene calls are TRBV11-2 and TRBJ2-7, with 8 bases that match TRBD2. The V gene end was trimmed by 3 bases and the J gene end by 4 bases; junction bases not matched to a gene: 5. Germline V lookup: CDR1 SGHAT, CDR2 FQNNGV. This CDR3 is built from 14 residues. The CDR3 coding sequence is TGTGCCAGCAGCTTTTTTCGGGGGGGATACGAGCAGTACTTC. Translating it yields CASSFFRGGYEQYF.

This clonotype was found many times. V gene TRBV7-2 combines with J gene TRBJ2-3; the D gene is possibly TRBD1 (6 bases). V lost 6 bases and J lost 6, with 13 bases in between. Per germline, CDR1 SGHTA and CDR2 FQGNSA. The CDR3 has 13 residues. The CDR3 region has the DNA TGTGCCAGCAGATGGGCAGGGGAGGATACGCAGTATTTT. Translation: CASRWAGEDTQYF.

On this clonotype: Since a much larger clone is just one base distant, this may be a read error. The chain employs TRBV15 and TRBJ1-4; TRBD1 aligns across 9 bases. Looked up from germline, CDR1 is LNHNV and CDR2 is YYDKDF (reference sequence). The CDR3 runs to 15 residues. This CDR3 reads CATSRAGTGNEELFF. The DNA for the CDR3 is TGTGCCACCAGCAGAGCCGGGACAGGGAATGAAGAACTGTTTTTT.

This clonotype was recorded at least ten times. The V gene is TRBV10-3, the J gene TRBJ2-3, with D possibly matching TRBD1 (5 bases). Trimming took off 0 bases at V and 2 bases at J, with 6 bases between the two ends. The CDR3 runs to 14 residues. CDR1 and CDR2 (germline): ENHRY, SYGVKD. CDR3 in amino acids: CAISESTATDTQYF. In nucleotides, the CDR3 is TGTGCCATCAGTGAGTCGACAGCCACAGATACGCAGTATTTT.

In this sample, this clonotype turned up many times. The chain joins TRBV7-2 to TRBJ1-2, with 7 nucleotides matching TRBD1. Per the germline V gene, CDR1 is SGHTA and CDR2 is FQGNSA. J lost 4 bases, V lost 5 bases, and 13 bases had no gene match. The length of the CDR3 is 16 residues. The CDR3 protein is CASSRKGGTAIYGYTF. CDR3 sequence (DNA): TGTGCCAGCAGCCGAAAAGGTGGGACAGCTATCTATGGCTACACCTTC.

This clonotype was detected only a few times. The rearrangement links TRBV29-1 to TRBJ1-2, with 7 bases aligning to TRBD1. From germline, CDR1 is SQVTM and CDR2 ANQGSEA. The V and J ends lost 2 bases and 4 bases, in that order; junction bases with no gene match: 7. The CDR3 consists of 14 residues. The CDR3 nucleotides read TGCAGCGTTGAATACCGGGACAGTTTCTATGGCTACACCTTC. This gives the protein CSVEYRDSFYGYTF. Complete variable domain (other parts from reference TRBV29-1 and TRBJ1-2): SAVISQKPSRDICQRGTSLTIQCQVDSQVTMMFWYRQQPGQSLTLIATANQGSEATYESGFVIDKFPISRPNLTFSTLTVSNMSPEDSSIYLCSVEYRDSFYGYTFGSGTRLTVV.

This chain links TRBV24-1 with TRBJ2-5; 8 bases map to TRBD1. CDR1 and CDR2 (germline): KGHDR, SFDVKD. V shed 4 bases and J 4 bases; nucleotides not matched to a gene: 4. The CDR3 runs to 14 residues. CDR3 bases: TGTGCCACCAGTGAATCGGACAGGGCAGAGACCCAGTACTTC. Translation gives CATSESDRAETQYF.

This clonotype was recorded a few times. The genes are TRBV2 and TRBJ2-5, with D possibly TRBD1 on 6 matching bases. Trimming removed 7 bases at V and 1 base at J, with 13 bases between. The CDR3 totals 14 residues. Germline lookup yields CDR1 SNHLY and CDR2 FYNNEI. CDR3 nucleotides: TGTGCCAGCACTCAGGAGACAGGCCAAGAGACCCAGTACTTC. It specifies CASTQETGQETQYF.

This sequence joins TRBV4-2 and TRBJ2-3; D gene ambiguous. Germline V gene lookup returns CDR1 LGHNA and CDR2 YNFKEQ. The V end lost 1 base, the J end lost 2 bases, and 16 bases lay between the germline ends. The length of the CDR3 is 17 residues. The CDR3 nucleotides are TGTGCCAGCAGCCAAGGGAGTGGCAGCTCGAACACAGATACGCAGTATTTT. It translates to CASSQGSGSSNTDTQYF.

With regard to this clonotype: This may stem from a read error, because a much larger clone lies one nucleotide away. The CDR3 DNA is TGCGCCAGCAGCCAGGAGACAGGGGTGGCTGGAGACACCATATATTTT. It translates to CASSQETGVAGDTIYF. The J gene is TRBJ1-3, the V gene TRBV4-1, with 8 nucleotides matching TRBD1. Germline V lookup: CDR1 MGHRA, CDR2 YSYEKL. The CDR3 has 16 amino acids.

This clonotype showed up many times. V is TRBV6-1 and J is TRBJ1-2; D is unresolved. The CDR3 is 17 residues long. CDR1 is MNHNS and CDR2 is SASEGT in the germline V gene. V lost 5 bases to trimming and J lost 9 bases, with 28 bases between them. The CDR3 DNA is TGTGCCAGCAGTCCTTTCGAAGGCAGCTCCCCTAGGTATCGCTACACCTTC. Protein product: CASSPFEGSSPRYRYTF.

In its sample, this clonotype was seen a few times. Possible read error: a much larger clone is one base away. The V and J genes are TRBV27 and TRBJ1-5; the D gene is possibly TRBD1 (5 bases). Between the trimmed V and J ends, which lost 8 bases and 4 bases, there was a span of 15 bases. CDR1 is MNHEY, CDR2 SMNVEV, per germline (reference sequence). The CDR3 is made up of 14 amino acids. The CDR3 DNA is TGTGCCAGCCAGTGGGGGGGGTCGAATCAGCCCCAGCATTTT. Translating gives CASQWGGSNQPQHF.

This clonotype was seen a handful of times. The chain employs TRBV20-1 and TRBJ2-4, with D possibly being TRBD1 or TRBD2 (7 bases each). V was trimmed by 4 bases and J by 2 bases, leaving 24 bases between them. The length of the CDR3 is 18 residues. The germline V gene encodes CDR1 DFQATT and CDR2 SNEGSKA (reference sequence). CDR3 sequence: CSATFLSGGAGSKNIQYF. In DNA form, the CDR3 reads TGCAGTGCTACCTTTCTCTCAGGGGGGGCCGGGTCCAAAAACATTCAGTACTTC.